This T cell receptor (beta chain) was sequenced for a study of identical twins. This clonotype occurred many times. This CDR3 region has 14 residues. Germline loops: CDR1 LGHNA, CDR2 YNFKEQ. Trimming took off 0 bases at V and 11 bases at J, with 16 bases between the two ends. One entry per CDR3 protein, called by TCRdb with MiXCR from the 5' RACE reads. The sample holds around 230,000 distinct CDR3 sequences, 6.5% seen once. Another study also made use of these data, one on T cells expressing NK-cell markers. From that report: It was sorted CD3+CD56+NKG2C+, CD3+CD56+NKG2C- and CD3+CD56-NKG2C+ T cells that supplied the TCR beta repertoires. Among a few donors, these clonotypes also ranked first in the CD3+CD56-NKG2C+ fraction.

The TCR was taken from a woman in her late teens or twenties in good health. Sequencing input: CD8+ T cells sorted from blood. The chain has TRBV4-2 and TRBJ1-1; D unresolved. The CDR3 protein is CASSQESSGIGAFF. In nucleotides, the CDR3 is TGTGCCAGCAGCCAAGAGTCTTCGGGGATAGGGGCTTTCTTT.